The rows below give T cell receptor beta chains drawn from one sample of a study of T-cell memory formation after mild COVID-19. MiXCR, run by TCRdb on the 5' RACE reads, gives a single entry per CDR3 protein. The repertoire holds about 560,000 distinct CDR3 sequences, approximately 15% seen once, with just over 8% in the top ten. Material: PBMCs or a T cell subset sorted from them (not recorded which). Receptor source: an adult woman who had mild COVID-19 (a few samples of this study predate the infection). Cell type and time point are not known. Each CDR3 is given with its conserved first and last residue. D genes are given only for firm matches. Clone sizes are given selectively: once, few, many, or a class where the clone is expanded.

v_gene	j_gene	d_gene	abundance	CDR3aa	CDR3nt
TRBV20-1	TRBJ2-6	TRBD1	-	CSAGGQGSGANVLTF	TGCAGTGCTGGGGGACAGGGTTCTGGGGCCAACGTCCTGACTTTC
TRBV6-6	TRBJ2-7	TRBD1	-	CASSYSGTGEDEQYF	TGTGCCAGCAGTTACTCTGGGACAGGGGAGGACGAGCAGTACTTC
TRBV20-1	TRBJ2-5	-	few	CSARVRGRRSQETQYF	TGCAGTGCTAGAGTAAGAGGGCGGCGATCCCAAGAGACCCAGTACTTC
TRBV5-6	TRBJ1-2	TRBD1	few	CASSFWDREWMDGYTF	TGTGCCAGCAGCTTCTGGGACAGGGAGTGGATGGATGGCTACACCTTC
TRBV7-9	TRBJ2-5	TRBD1	-	CASSPGTGDETQYF	TGTGCCAGCAGCCCGGGGACAGGGGACGAGACCCAGTACTTC
TRBV7-9	TRBJ1-1	-	few	CASSAGPPHTEAFF	TGTGCCAGCAGCGCGGGCCCGCCCCACACTGAAGCTTTCTTT
TRBV3-1	TRBJ1-4	-	few	CASSLSGSEGEKLFF	TGTGCCAGCAGCCTTTCAGGGTCCGAGGGTGAAAAACTGTTTTTT
TRBV6-6	TRBJ2-7	-	few	CASSYGSFGHEQYF	TGTGCCAGCAGTTACGGTAGTTTTGGCCACGAGCAGTACTTC
TRBV20-1	TRBJ2-3	-	few	CSALGLDTQYF	TGCAGTGCCTTGGGGTTGGATACGCAGTATTTT
TRBV12-3/TRBV12-4	TRBJ2-1	TRBD2	-	CASSRSGRYSEQFF	TGTGCCAGCAGCCGTAGCGGGAGATACAGTGAGCAGTTCTTC
TRBV12-3/TRBV12-4	TRBJ1-5	-	-	CASSPGHSNQPQHF	TGTGCCAGCAGTCCGGGACATTCCAATCAGCCCCAGCATTTT
TRBV5-6	TRBJ2-7	-	many	CASSFGRGHEQYF	TGTGCCAGCAGCTTCGGCAGGGGACACGAGCAGTACTTC
TRBV29-1	TRBJ1-1	TRBD1	few	CSVDGVGTGLNTEAFF	TGCAGCGTTGATGGTGTAGGGACAGGACTGAACACTGAAGCTTTCTTT
TRBV7-9	TRBJ2-1	TRBD2	-	CASILADLYNEQFF	TGTGCCAGCATACTAGCGGACCTGTACAATGAGCAGTTCTTC
TRBV3-1	TRBJ1-2	-	-	CASRAGPGYGYTF	TGTGCCAGCAGGGCAGGGCCCGGGTACGGCTACACCTTC
TRBV7-9	TRBJ2-7	TRBD2	many	CASSLASSGAYEQYF	TGTGCCAGCAGCTTAGCCTCTAGCGGGGCCTACGAGCAGTACTTC
TRBV30	TRBJ2-7	-	few	CAWSVTGNEQYF	TGTGCCTGGAGTGTAACCGGGAACGAGCAGTACTTC
TRBV12-3/TRBV12-4	TRBJ2-7	-	few	CASSLWDNGGSYEQYF	TGTGCCAGCAGTTTATGGGACAACGGCGGTTCCTACGAGCAGTACTTC
TRBV7-3	TRBJ2-1	TRBD2	many	CASSLLGSGIINEQFF	TGTGCCAGCAGCTTACTAGGTAGCGGGATCATCAATGAGCAGTTCTTC
TRBV29-1	TRBJ1-1	-	-	CSGGLDTEAFF	TGCAGCGGAGGGTTAGACACTGAAGCTTTCTTT
TRBV24-1	TRBJ1-2	-	-	CATSPGTHGYTF	TGTGCCACCAGCCCCGGGACCCATGGCTACACCTTC
TRBV3-1	TRBJ2-1	-	-	CASSQETGQRAYNEQFF	TGTGCCAGCAGCCAAGAAACCGGACAGCGGGCCTACAATGAGCAGTTCTTC
TRBV19	TRBJ1-5	TRBD1	-	CASSIRTGVKNQPQHF	TGTGCCAGTAGTATCCGGACAGGGGTCAAAAATCAGCCCCAGCATTTT
TRBV5-1	TRBJ2-2	-	-	CASSFPGTNTGELFF	TGCGCCAGCAGCTTCCCGGGAACGAACACCGGGGAGCTGTTTTTT
TRBV12-3/TRBV12-4	TRBJ2-3	TRBD2	-	CASSGRTSGGWADTQYF	TGTGCCAGCAGTGGCAGGACTAGCGGGGGTTGGGCAGATACGCAGTATTTT
TRBV20-1	TRBJ2-3	TRBD2	-	CSARDREREGPDTQYF	TGCAGTGCTAGAGATCGGGAGCGGGAGGGCCCAGATACGCAGTATTTT
TRBV12-3/TRBV12-4	TRBJ2-7	-	many	CASSLGENDEQYF	TGTGCCAGCAGTTTAGGGGAAAATGACGAGCAGTACTTC
TRBV12-3/TRBV12-4	TRBJ2-7	TRBD1	many	CASRSASGQVYEQYF	TGTGCCAGCAGGTCCGCTTCGGGACAGGTCTACGAGCAGTACTTC
TRBV7-2	TRBJ2-4	TRBD2	few	CASSLGLAGDGLLAKNIQYF	TGTGCCAGCAGCTTAGGTCTAGCGGGGGATGGCTTACTAGCCAAAAACATTCAGTACTTC
TRBV10-3	TRBJ1-2	TRBD1	-	CAISEPPGQGSDGYTF	TGTGCCATCAGTGAGCCTCCGGGACAGGGATCGGATGGCTACACCTTC
TRBV6-5	TRBJ2-5	-	few	CASSHDGTQYF	TGTGCCAGCAGTCACGACGGGACCCAGTACTTC
TRBV5-1	TRBJ1-1	-	few	CASSFPGETEAFF	TGCGCCAGCAGCTTTCCAGGGGAGACTGAAGCTTTCTTT
TRBV9	TRBJ2-2	-	few	CASSVEWLAVTGELFF	TGTGCCAGCAGCGTAGAATGGCTAGCCGTCACCGGGGAGCTGTTTTTT
TRBV7-6	TRBJ2-1	-	-	CASSHWAAEQFF	TGTGCCAGCAGCCATTGGGCAGCCGAGCAGTTCTTC
TRBV29-1	TRBJ1-5	TRBD1	-	CSVGTGNDQPQHF	TGCAGCGTGGGGACAGGGAACGATCAGCCCCAGCATTTT
TRBV7-2	TRBJ2-3	TRBD2	-	CASRLQAGEFSTDTQYF	TGTGCCAGCAGACTCCAAGCGGGGGAATTTAGCACAGATACGCAGTATTTT